This TCR beta chain appears in the sequencing data of a study of blood T cell repertoires in COVID-19. About the research overall: Sources were T cells, B-cell-depleted T cells, or PBMCs; the material itself was cDNA or gDNA.

Original data processing: Estimation of nucleated cell counts relied on the amplification of reference gene primers. Measured with immunoSEQ multiplex PCR; TCRdb has only the in-frame clones, and not every one. For V, J and clone size, that table is used; D and trimming come from the DNA. The profile shows 150,000 or so clones, around 84% of them singletons. Two negative PCRs, clearance, or symptom resolution characterized the recovered Cohort 3 donors. The CDR3 spans 14 residues. With 0 bases clipped from V and 5 bases from J, the junction kept 6 bases outside the gene matches. The germline gives CDR1 GTSNPN, CDR2 SVGIG (reference sequence).

This sequence joins TRBV30 and TRBJ1-2; 7 bases fit TRBD1. The receptor was isolated from a man in his forties or fifties who had recovered from COVID-19. Sequencing was performed on PBMCs or T cells enriched from blood (not recorded which). CDR3 DNA sequence: TGTGCCTGGAGTGTGGGCAGGGGGTTATATGGCTACACCTTC. Its translation: CAWSVGRGLYGYTF.